Listed here are 5 T cell receptor beta chains from one sample, sequenced in a study of response to subunit inactivated influenza vaccine. TCRdb re-analysed the RT-PCR reads in MiXCR, keeping a single row per CDR3 protein. The repertoire holds 560,000 or so distinct CDR3 sequences, with 7.6% as singletons. The sequencing here drew on PBMCs from blood, taken less than 30 months after vaccination. These receptors all come from a man aged 50 to 75 who received an inactivated influenza vaccine.

This clonotype was recorded a few times. CDR3 amino acids: CASSQVGPSGANVLTF. CDR3 sequence (DNA): TGCGCCAGCAGCCAAGTGGGTCCCTCTGGGGCCAACGTCCTGACTTTC. This chain joins TRBV4-3 and TRBJ2-6; D call uncertain. Germline assignment: CDR1 LGHNA and CDR2 YSLEER. The CDR3 is 16 residues long. The V end was cut by 1 base, the J end by 0 bases, with 7 bases between.

The rearrangement links TRBV19 to TRBJ2-7; D ambiguous. Germline V CDR1 and CDR2: LNHDA, SQIVND (reference sequence). Trimming cost V 1 base and J 5 bases, with 9 bases left between them. This CDR3 has 13 amino acids. CDR3 DNA sequence: TGTGCCAGTAGTATAGCGCGTGGAAACGAGCAGTACTTC. The encoded protein is CASSIARGNEQYF.

The chain joins TRBV29-1 to TRBJ2-3; perhaps TRBD1 as D (6 bases). Germline V CDR1 and CDR2: SQVTM, ANQGSEA. The V end lost 1 base, the J end lost 3 bases, and 14 bases lay between the germline ends. This CDR3 spans 15 amino acids. The CDR3 loop is CSVEGGRGRTDTQYF. In DNA, the CDR3 is TGCAGCGTTGAAGGGGGCAGGGGCAGGACAGATACGCAGTATTTT.

This clonotype was counted at least ten times. This chain uses TRBV6-1 with TRBJ1-4; D not resolved. Germline V lookup: CDR1 MNHNS, CDR2 SASEGT. The CDR3 extends over 14 amino acids. The ends were cut back, 2 bases at V and 6 bases at J, with 10 bases in the middle. The CDR3 DNA is TGTGCCAGCAGTGAACTTAGGGTGCATGAAAAACTGTTTTTT. Amino acid sequence: CASSELRVHEKLFF.

The J gene is TRBJ1-1, the V gene TRBV20-1; TRBD1 matches at 7 bases. This CDR3 is 13 amino acids long. The V and J ends lost 5 bases and 2 bases, in that order; junction bases with no gene match: 5. The germline V gene encodes CDR1 DFQATT and CDR2 SNEGSKA (reference sequence). The DNA of the CDR3 is TGCAGTGCTGGGGGACAGCGAAACACTGAAGCTTTCTTT. Its protein is CSAGGQRNTEAFF.